This TCR beta chain is drawn from a study of cytomegalovirus exposure and HLA in healthy donors. Findings and limits, study-wide: A later analysis reportedly found fewer N-insertions in an Asian-associated ancestry cluster than the approximately 670-donor mean. Most TCR sequences proved rare, with some public TCRs found in many donors. Most CMV-associated TCR beta chains were later found to appear HLA-restricted.

Both 60 Vbeta primers and 13 Jbeta primers went into the PCR. Sequencing was performed with immunoSEQ multiplex PCR; in TCRdb, only in-frame clones are kept and a portion is missing. The top ten hold approximately 2.9% of the sample, which has about 180,000 clones, roughly 79% seen once. This clone was picked up a small number of times. Its specificity is unknown. Sequencing was performed on PBMCs. The TCR originated in a male donor in good health and CMV-seronegative.

The CDR3: CASSFRGNNSPLHF. The CDR3 coding sequence is TGTGCCAGCAGCTTCCGGGGAAATAATTCACCCCTCCACTTT. The genes are TRBV11-1 and TRBJ1-6, with D unclear. V was cut by 3 bases and J by 5 bases, with 8 bases left in between. Germline V lookup: CDR1 SGHAT, CDR2 FQDESV (reference sequence). CDR3 length: 14 amino acids.